The TCR beta chain under discussion was sequenced for a study of blood T cell repertoires in COVID-19. The data were produced by immunoSEQ multiplex PCR, yet TCRdb's version contains in-frame clones alone and is incomplete. The table lists about 230,000 clones, more than 80% of them singletons. The CDR3 is made up of 14 amino acids. The germline V gene has CDR1 SGHTA and CDR2 FQGNSA. V was trimmed by 5 bases and J by 1 base, leaving 11 bases between them. This receptor was taken from a woman older than 75 with COVID-19, enrolled during active disease. Sequencing was carried out using peripheral blood. The chain employs TRBV7-2 and TRBJ1-1, with D maybe TRBD1 (5 bases). CDR3: CASSLRQKNTEAFF. In nucleotides, the CDR3 is TGTGCCAGCAGCCTCAGACAGAAGAACACTGAAGCTTTCTTT.